The 29 T cell receptor beta chains given below trace back to one sample, sequenced in a study of cytomegalovirus exposure and HLA in healthy donors. PCR was performed using 60 Vbeta and 13 Jbeta primers. Profiling relied on immunoSEQ multiplex PCR, and the TCRdb table lists in-frame clones only, not all of them. The sample carries under 95,000 clones, around 82% recorded once. Sample: PBMCs. These TCRs come from a male donor in good health and CMV-seronegative.

This chain connects TRBV28 to TRBJ1-2; D perhaps matches TRBD1 (5 bases). The CDR3 is 14 residues long. Germline V gene sequence: CDR1 MDHEN, CDR2 SYDVKM. Trimming left V 4 bases short and J 3 bases short, with 12 bases between. This CDR3 is CASSSPGGYYGYTF. The CDR3 nucleotides are TGTGCCAGCAGTTCCCCGGGGGGGTACTATGGCTACACCTTC.

V gene TRBV2 combines with J gene TRBJ1-3, with TRBD1 as a possible D gene (5 bases). The CDR3 length is 16 residues. The germline V gene has CDR1 SNHLY and CDR2 FYNNEI. Trimming removed 2 bases at V and 5 bases at J, with 16 bases between. CDR3 region: CASSERGQFPRNTIYF. CDR3 in DNA: TGTGCCAGCAGTGAAAGGGGTCAGTTCCCAAGAAACACCATATATTTT.

The chain combines TRBV19 with TRBJ1-3, with D unresolved. This CDR3 region has 14 residues. Germline values: CDR1 LNHDA, CDR2 SQIVND (reference sequence). V was trimmed by 3 bases and J by 8 bases, leaving 14 bases between them. The CDR3 here is CASSIVQPRDTIYF. Written as DNA, the CDR3 is TGTGCCAGTAGTATTGTGCAGCCTCGGGACACCATATATTTT.

CDR3 coding DNA: TGTGCCAGTAGTCCCGGGGACAGCCGCAGCTCCTATAATTCACCCCTCCACTTT. Translation gives CASSPGDSRSSYNSPLHF. V usage is TRBV19 and J usage is TRBJ1-6; 7 nucleotides line up with TRBD1. Germline CDR1 LNHDA, CDR2 SQIVND (reference sequence). CDR3 length: 18 residues. Germline trimming cut 5 bases from V and 0 bases from J; bases unmatched to any gene: 10.

This clone has more than one count but fewer than ten. Germline is not matched at one junction end, which may reflect a read error. The chain has TRBV12-5 and TRBJ1-2, with D possibly TRBD1 on 6 matching bases. In germline, CDR1 is LGHNT, CDR2 FRNRAP. This CDR3 region has 16 residues. CDR3 sequence: CASGFFQGRVNYGYPF. Written as DNA, the CDR3 is TGTGCTAGTGGTTTTTTCCAGGGGAGGGTTAACTATGGCTACCCCTTC.

This clone was recorded once. The chain carries TRBV28 and TRBJ2-3; perhaps TRBD2 as D (5 bases). Germline lookup yields CDR1 MDHEN and CDR2 SYDVKM. V lost 2 bases to trimming and J lost 0 bases, with 9 bases between them. The CDR3 has 15 residues. The CDR3 nucleotides are TGTGCCAGCAGTTTACGGGGTTCTAGCACAGATACGCAGTATTTT. Amino acids: CASSLRGSSTDTQYF.

CDR3 loop: CASFPGGLAGRDTQYF. The CDR3 DNA reads TGTGCCAGCTTCCCGGGGGGCCTAGCGGGACGAGATACGCAGTATTTT. This chain connects TRBV28 to TRBJ2-3, with TRBD2 matching over 9 bases. CDR3 size: 16 residues. CDR1 is MDHEN, CDR2 SYDVKM, per germline. The trim removed 8 bases at V and 5 bases at J, leaving 14 bases unmatched.

V usage is TRBV6-5 and J usage is TRBJ1-5, with a possible D match to TRBD1 (5 bases). The CDR3 extends over 15 amino acids. V gave up 5 bases and J gave up 4 bases, with 15 bases separating them. Per the germline V gene, CDR1 is MNHEY and CDR2 is SVGAGI. Here the CDR3 DNA reads TGTGCCAGCAGTACTCAGGGTGCTGGAAATCAGCCCCAGCATTTT. This codes for CASSTQGAGNQPQHF.

The chain employs TRBV27 and TRBJ1-1, with 12 bases aligning to TRBD1. V shed 3 bases and J 2 bases; nucleotides not matched to a gene: 13. Germline V CDR1 and CDR2: MNHEY, SMNVEV (reference sequence). The CDR3 runs 19 residues. The CDR3 DNA follows: TGTGCCAGCAGTTTTGCGGGACAGGGGGCTCTGGTGGGAAACACTGAAGCTTTCTTT. This codes for CASSFAGQGALVGNTEAFF.

This sequence joins TRBV5-1 and TRBJ2-7, with 8 nucleotides matching TRBD2. This CDR3 has 15 residues. J was trimmed by 4 bases and V by 0 bases; bases with no gene match: 6. CDR1 is SGHRS, CDR2 YFSETQ, per germline. CDR3 loop: CASSLELAGYYEQYF. The DNA of the CDR3 is TGCGCCAGCAGCTTGGAGTTAGCGGGGTATTACGAGCAGTACTTC.

The rearrangement links TRBV6-5 to TRBJ1-3, with D maybe TRBD1 (6 bases). Trimming took off 7 bases at V and 0 bases at J, with 10 bases between the two ends. CDR1 MNHEY and CDR2 SVGAGI come from the germline V gene. This CDR3 region has 14 residues. In DNA form, the CDR3 reads TGTGCCAGCACTCAACAGGGCTCTGGAAACACCATATATTTT. Protein sequence: CASTQQGSGNTIYF.

This CDR3 is CASSEPLLGGGRAFF. CDR3 DNA sequence: TGTGCCAGCAGTGAACCCCTCCTCGGGGGGGGGCGCGCTTTCTTT. The chain is built from TRBV6-1 and TRBJ1-1, with a possible D match to TRBD1 (6 bases). V was clipped by 2 bases and J by 11 bases, with 21 bases between them. This CDR3 contains 15 residues. Germline CDR1 is MNHNS and CDR2 is SASEGT.

With regard to this clone: At one end, the junction sequence differs from germline, possibly due to a read error. CDR3 region: CASSPGRTYKETQYF. CDR3 nucleotides: TGTGCTAGCAGCCCCGGGAGGACTTATAAAGAGACCCAGTACTTC. This rearrangement joins TRBV7-7 to TRBJ2-5; 7 nucleotides line up with TRBD2. This CDR3 has 15 amino acids. Germline lookup yields CDR1 SSHAT and CDR2 FNYEAQ (reference sequence).

The gene calls are TRBV6-6 and TRBJ1-2; D may be TRBD1 (5 bases). The CDR3 covers 14 residues. Per germline, CDR1 MNHNY and CDR2 SVGAGI (reference sequence). Trimming removed 2 bases from V and 4 bases from J, with 11 bases in between. CDR3: CASSYLRQSYGYTF. In DNA form, the CDR3 reads TGTGCCAGCAGTTACCTCCGACAGTCCTATGGCTACACCTTC.

The chain recombines TRBV6-5 with TRBJ2-7; TRBD2 is a possible D gene (6 bases). The CDR3 runs 14 residues. Trimming shortened V by 0 bases and J by 2 bases, and 8 bases separated the two germline ends. Germline V lookup: CDR1 MNHEY, CDR2 SVGAGI. CDR3 bases: TGTGCCAGCAGTTACTCGTGGGGGGCCTACGAGCAGTACTTC. It codes for CASSYSWGAYEQYF.

The chain joins TRBV15 to TRBJ2-5; D might be TRBD2 (5 bases). Deletions cut 0 bases from V and 4 bases from J, with 6 bases between. Germline values: CDR1 LNHNV, CDR2 YYDKDF (reference sequence). This CDR3 comprises 13 residues. CDR3 bases: TGTGCCACCAGCAGAGATCGGGGAGAGACCCAGTACTTC. Its protein product is CATSRDRGETQYF.

The chain uses TRBV28 and TRBJ1-2; TRBD1 is a possible D gene (5 bases). Germline CDR1 is MDHEN and CDR2 is SYDVKM. The length of the CDR3 is 16 residues. V lost 1 base, J lost 0 bases, and 12 bases lay in between. The DNA for the CDR3 is TGTGCCAGCAGTTTATTCGGGGGTACCGCTAACTATGGCTACACCTTC. Its protein product is CASSLFGGTANYGYTF.

This clone is a singleton in its sample. This chain connects TRBV28 to TRBJ2-7; no firm D call. The V and J ends lost 1 base and 6 bases respectively, with 7 bases between them. The CDR3 extends over 12 amino acids. Germline V gene lookup returns CDR1 MDHEN and CDR2 SYDVKM. The CDR3 DNA sequence: TGTGCCAGCAGTTTATTGCTGGCCGAGCAGTACTTC. Translation: CASSLLLAEQYF. Combining the CDR3 with reference TRBV28 and TRBJ2-7 gives the whole variable domain DVKVTQSSRYLVKRTGEKVFLECVQDMDHENMFWYRQDPGLGLRLIYFSYDVKMKEKGDIPEGYSVSREKKERFSLILESASTNQTSMYLCASSLLLAEQYFGPGTRLTVT.

This clone came up a few times. The chain links TRBV5-1 to TRBJ2-1; 11 nucleotides match TRBD2. The CDR3 spans 16 residues. V shed 2 bases, J shed 4 bases, and the junction held 5 bases outside the gene matches. Germline lookup yields CDR1 SGHRS and CDR2 YFSETQ. The CDR3 loop reads CASSLLASGGYNEQFF. Written as DNA, the CDR3 is TGCGCCAGCAGCTTATTGGCTAGCGGGGGGTACAATGAGCAGTTCTTC.

The rearrangement links TRBV7-3 to TRBJ2-2, with D tentatively TRBD1 (6 bases). The CDR3 covers 16 residues. CDR1 and CDR2 (germline): SGHTA, FQGTGA. Trimming took 5 bases from V and 4 from J, leaving 17 bases between them. In DNA form, the CDR3 reads TGTGCCAGCAGCCCGTTAGGGGGAGTGGGCACCGGGGAGCTGTTTTTT. It yields the protein CASSPLGGVGTGELFF.

The J gene is TRBJ1-5, the V gene TRBV18, with 10 bases fitting TRBD1. CDR1 is KGHSH and CDR2 is LQKENI in the germline V gene. The CDR3 runs to 14 residues. Trimming at V came to 6 bases and at J to 6 bases, leaving 5 bases not matched to a gene. CDR3 amino acids: CASSDRGGIQPQHF. The CDR3 bases are TGTGCCAGCTCGGACAGGGGGGGGATTCAGCCCCAGCATTTT.

The V and J genes are TRBV19 and TRBJ1-1; 7 nucleotides match TRBD1. The germline V gene encodes CDR1 LNHDA and CDR2 SQIVND (reference sequence). Trimming took 3 bases from V and 1 from J; bases not matched to a gene: 11. This CDR3 spans 17 amino acids. The CDR3: CASSMRLGGSQNTEAFF. In DNA form, the CDR3 reads TGTGCCAGTAGTATGAGGTTAGGGGGCAGTCAGAACACTGAAGCTTTCTTT.

The rearrangement uses TRBV6-5 and TRBJ2-1; TRBD2 matches 10 bases. Per germline, CDR1 MNHEY and CDR2 SVGAGI. The CDR3 is 14 residues long. Trimming removed 5 bases from V and 7 bases from J; junction bases left unmatched: 5. The CDR3 here is CASSLSGRGNEQFF. The CDR3 DNA is TGTGCCAGCAGTCTGAGCGGGAGGGGAAATGAGCAGTTCTTC.

This chain uses TRBV6-6 with TRBJ2-7; TRBD1 aligns across 7 bases. Per germline, CDR1 MNHNY and CDR2 SVGAGI (reference sequence). Trimming at V came to 5 bases and at J to 7 bases, leaving 11 bases not matched to a gene. CDR3 length equals 14 residues. The CDR3 here is CASSTGTESSEQYF. The CDR3 DNA reads as TGTGCCAGCAGTACCGGGACAGAGTCTTCGGAGCAGTACTTC.

The rearrangement links TRBV19 to TRBJ1-1; a possible D gene is TRBD1 (6 bases). CDR1 is LNHDA and CDR2 is SQIVND in the germline V gene (reference sequence). V was shortened by 1 base and J by 1 base, with 10 bases between the two germline ends. The CDR3 contains 15 residues. Written as DNA, the CDR3 is TGTGCCAGTAGTATAGGGCCGGGACAGAACACTGAAGCTTTCTTT. This gives the protein CASSIGPGQNTEAFF.

V is TRBV6-8 and J is TRBJ2-7, with 7 bases matching TRBD1. V lost 0 bases, J lost 5 bases, and 4 bases stayed unmatched. Germline loops: CDR1 MNHGY, CDR2 SAAAGT. This CDR3 has 14 residues. CDR3 sequence: CASSYSRGGNEQYF. In DNA form, the CDR3 reads TGTGCCAGCAGTTACTCGAGAGGGGGCAACGAGCAGTACTTC.

The J gene is TRBJ1-2, the V gene TRBV19; TRBD1 matches 8 bases. Germline V gives CDR1 LNHDA, CDR2 SQIVND (reference sequence). The CDR3 is made up of 16 amino acids. After removal of 5 bases from V and 6 bases from J, the junction contained 14 bases not matched to a gene. The CDR3 region has the DNA TGTGCCAGTAGTCCGCCTGACAGGGGAACATCTAATGGCTACACCTTC. This translates into CASSPPDRGTSNGYTF.

In this sample, this clone turned up once. The chain recombines TRBV7-5 with TRBJ2-2; the table calls TRBD2, which could not be checked here. TRBV7-5 is a known pseudogene. This CDR3 region has 15 residues. CDR3 loop: CARSLGSLGTGELFF. As DNA, the CDR3 is TGTGCCAGAAGCTTAGGGTCCCTCGGCACCGGGGAGCTGTTTTTT.

The chain has TRBV18 and TRBJ1-5; 8 nucleotides match TRBD1. CDR1 KGHSH and CDR2 LQKENI come from the germline V gene. Trimming removed 4 bases from V and 4 bases from J; junction bases left unmatched: 6. The CDR3 length is 15 residues. The CDR3 DNA is TGTGCCAGCTCACTAGGACAGGGCCCGAATCAGCCCCAGCATTTT. Translated: CASSLGQGPNQPQHF.